This T cell receptor (beta chain) was captured in a study of blood T cell repertoires in COVID-19. Across the whole study: The samples span acute and convalescent COVID-19 from the United States, Italy and Spain.

Trimming stripped 5 bases from V and 4 bases from J, with 14 bases between. CDR1 and CDR2 from the germline V gene are LNHDA and SQIVND (reference sequence). The CDR3 is 14 residues long. This clone was seen just once. The method was immunoSEQ multiplex PCR; TCRdb's version includes in-frame clones alone and lacks a portion of them. Of under 200,000 clones in the sample, 86% are singletons; the top ten hold approximately 7%. The V gene is TRBV19, the J gene TRBJ1-1; D perhaps matches TRBD1 (6 bases). This receptor was identified in a man in his fifties with active or convalescent COVID-19. The sequenced sample was peripheral blood. Here the CDR3 reads CASSLQGTSTEAFF. The CDR3 bases are TGTGCCAGTAGTCTACAGGGTACGAGCACTGAAGCTTTCTTT.